This T cell receptor (beta chain) comes out of a study of cytomegalovirus exposure and HLA in healthy donors. Study-level information: Among the approximately 430 donors who were genotyped, roughly 86% fell in the genetic ancestry cluster that is associated with self-reported Caucasian donors.

Study conclusions and caveats: The study labeled 150 to 200 TCR beta chains cytomegalovirus-associated. The study dropped some indistinguishable V segments, TRBV6-2 and TRBV6-3 among them. Later findings reportedly placed an Asian-associated ancestry cluster below the roughly 700-donor mean for N-insertions.

Details on this clone: What it binds is not known.

This CDR3 has 12 amino acids. Germline-derived CDR1 and CDR2 are LNHDA and SQIVND (reference sequence). With 4 bases removed from V and 1 base from J, the gap between germline ends came to 5 bases. Researchers ran the PCR with 60 Vbeta and 13 Jbeta primers. The table came from immunoSEQ multiplex PCR; TCRdb's copy has only in-frame clones and leaves some out. Of over 150,000 clones listed, over 65% are singletons. The V gene is TRBV19, the J gene TRBJ2-7; no firm D call. This TCR was recovered from a woman aged 40 to 50 in good health and CMV-seropositive. The sample taken for sequencing was PBMCs. The CDR3 region has the DNA TGTGCCAGTAGTACTAGTTCCTACGAGCAGTACTTC. This gives the protein CASSTSSYEQYF. The variable domain in full, completed from reference TRBV19 and TRBJ2-7, reads DGGITQSPKYLFRKEGQNVTLSCEQNLNHDAMYWYRQDPGQGLRLIYYSQIVNDFQKGDIAEGYSVSREKKESFPLTVTSAQKNPTAFYLCASSTSSYEQYFGPGTRLTVT.